Sequencing of this T cell receptor (beta chain) was carried out in a study of blood T cell repertoires in COVID-19. Study details: Spain, Italy and the United States supplied samples that represented acute and convalescent COVID-19. Sources were T cells, B-cell-depleted T cells, or PBMCs; the material itself was cDNA or gDNA.

Losses at the gene ends were 0 bases for V and 5 bases for J; bases not matched to a gene: 11. CDR3 size: 17 residues. CDR1 SGHRS and CDR2 YFSETQ come from the germline V gene. In the original analysis: Estimated nucleated cell counts came from reference gene primer amplification. Clones were read by immunoSEQ multiplex PCR, and TCRdb kept only the in-frame ones, dropping some. D and trimming come from the DNA, and the V and J calls and clone size come from that table. The data hold 200,000 to 300,000 clones, with about nine tenths observed a single time. This clone turned up a few times. The TCR comes from a man aged 55 to 69 who had recovered from COVID-19. V gene TRBV5-1 combines with J gene TRBJ2-1; 7 nucleotides match TRBD2. Specimen: peripheral blood. CDR3 bases: TGCGCCAGCAGCTTGGTGCCTTCCGGGAGGTCTCACAATGAGCAGTTCTTC. Its translation is CASSLVPSGRSHNEQFF.